A selection of T cell receptor beta chains follows, all from one sample in a study of blood T cell repertoires in COVID-19. Sequenced by immunoSEQ multiplex PCR; TCRdb stores in-frame clones only, minus some. Here the sample spans hundreds of thousands of clones, 85% to 90% being singletons. Sequencing was performed on PBMCs or T cells enriched from blood (not recorded which). The receptors stem from a young man who had recovered from COVID-19. Each CDR3 is given with its conserved first and last residue. The D gene is left open where the match is weak. Where a row states a size, it is once, few, many or the class of an expanded clone; other rows omit it.

clone_size	v_call	j_call	d_call	cdr3_nt	cdr3_aa
.	TRBV7-2	TRBJ1-2	TRBD1	TGTGCCAGCAGTCGGACAGGGGCTAACTATGGCTACACCTTC	CASSRTGANYGYTF
.	TRBV28	TRBJ1-1	.	TGTGCCAGCAAGGGGCGGGGCGGCACTGAAGCTTTCTTT	CASKGRGGTEAFF
.	TRBV29-1	TRBJ1-4	TRBD1	TGCAGCGTGGTCGACAGGGATGAAAAACTGTTTTTT	CSVVDRDEKLFF
.	TRBV9	TRBJ2-5	TRBD2	TGTGCCAGCAGCGCCCGGGGGACTAGCGGGTTGCAAGAGACCCAGTACTTC	CASSARGTSGLQETQYF
few	TRBV9	TRBJ1-1	TRBD1	TGTGCCAGCAGCGCGGAAGCCGGGACAGGGAACACTGAAGCTTTCTTT	CASSAEAGTGNTEAFF
.	TRBV6-4	TRBJ2-1	.	TGTGCCAGCAGTGAAATCGGGTCCAATGAGCAGTTCTTC	CASSEIGSNEQFF
.	TRBV2	TRBJ2-7	TRBD1	TGTGCCAGCAGTGGCCGGGACAGGGCCGTCTACGAGCAGTACTTC	CASSGRDRAVYEQYF
.	TRBV6-1	TRBJ2-7	TRBD1	TGTGCCAGCAGTGATACAGGGGCGAGCTCCTACGAGCAGTACTTC	CASSDTGASSYEQYF
.	TRBV4-2	TRBJ1-2	.	TGTGCCAGCAGCCAAGATGTAATCTATGGCTACACCTTC	CASSQDVIYGYTF
.	TRBV4-1	TRBJ2-7	TRBD2	TGCGCCAGCAGCCAAGCACCGGGGATCGGGACTAGCGGGGGCTCCTACGAGCAGTACTTC	CASSQAPGIGTSGGSYEQYF
.	TRBV2	TRBJ2-1	.	TGTGCCAGCAGTGTCGAACAGATTTCCTACAATGAGCAGTTCTTC	CASSVEQISYNEQFF
once	TRBV18	TRBJ1-1	.	TGTGCCAGCTCACCTGCCCTGGAGGGCACTGAAGCTTTCTTT	CASSPALEGTEAFF
once	TRBV6-4	TRBJ2-2	TRBD2	TGTGCCAGCACAGAACTAGCGGGAGTATCCGGGGAGCTGTTTTTT	CASTELAGVSGELFF
.	TRBV3-1/TRBV3-2	TRBJ1-2	TRBD1	TGTGCCAGCAGTCTGACAGGGCCCTATGGCTACACCTTC	CASSLTGPYGYTF
.	TRBV24-1	TRBJ2-1	TRBD1	TGTGCCACCAGTGATTGGGACAGGGCCTACAATGAGCAGTTCTTC	CATSDWDRAYNEQFF
few	TRBV15	TRBJ1-2	TRBD1	TGTGCCACCAGCAGAGGGACAGGCGGGTATGGCTACACCTTC	CATSRGTGGYGYTF
once	TRBV7-9	TRBJ2-1	TRBD2	TGTGCCAGCAGCATGGCTAGAGGGAGGGCCGATTTTGAGCAGTTCTTC	CASSMARGRADFEQFF
.	TRBV2	TRBJ2-1	TRBD2	TGTGCCAGCAGTGAGCCGGGACTAGCGGGAGGGGCCAATGAGCAGTTCTTC	CASSEPGLAGGANEQFF
.	TRBV12-3/TRBV12-4	TRBJ1-2	.	TGTGCCAGCAGTTTAAGTCGGAACTATGGCTACACCTTC	CASSLSRNYGYTF
.	TRBV30	TRBJ1-6	TRBD1	TGTGCCCGTCAACCGGGACAGGGCAATTCACCCCTCCACTTT	CARQPGQGNSPLHF
.	TRBV3-1/TRBV3-2	TRBJ1-1	.	TGTGCCAGCAGCCAGTCCGGTCTTGGTGAAGCTTTCTTT	CASSQSGLGEAFF
.	TRBV11-3	TRBJ1-1	.	TGTGCCAGCAGCTACGCCCGGAGCAGCTTAGAAGCTTTCTTT	CASSYARSSLEAFF
.	TRBV12-3/TRBV12-4	TRBJ2-5	TRBD1	TGTGCCAGCAGTTGGACAGGGGAGACCCAGTACTTC	CASSWTGETQYF
.	TRBV5-6	TRBJ2-5	TRBD1	TGTGCCAGCAGCTTGTGGACAGGGGTCCAAGAGACCCAGTACTTC	CASSLWTGVQETQYF
.	TRBV2	TRBJ2-2	TRBD2	TGTGCCAGCAGCCCCCCTAGCGGGGGCACCGGGGAGCTGTTTTTT	CASSPPSGGTGELFF
.	TRBV11-2	TRBJ2-7	.	TGTGCCAGCAGCTTAGAAGCGTTCGGACTATCTTCCTACGAGCAGTACTTC	CASSLEAFGLSSYEQYF
.	TRBV9	TRBJ2-1	TRBD2	TGTGCCAGCAGCCCCCGTGGGACTAGTGGGTATGAGCAGTTCTTC	CASSPRGTSGYEQFF
.	TRBV28	TRBJ1-5	.	TGTGCCAGCAGTTTATTCTGGGGGCTGGAGCCCCAGCATTTT	CASSLFWGLEPQHF
.	TRBV11-2	TRBJ1-1	.	TGTGCCAGCAGCTTAGAAATAAACACTGAAGCTTTCTTT	CASSLEINTEAFF
.	TRBV28	TRBJ2-3	.	TGTGCCAGCACCGAGAAAACAGATACGCAGTATTTT	CASTEKTDTQYF
once	TRBV28	TRBJ1-6	.	TGTGCCAGCAGGCCCCGGGAGCCCGCGATACCCCTCCACTTT	CASRPREPAIPLHF
.	TRBV28	TRBJ2-1	TRBD1	TGTGCCAGCAGTCGGGGGGACAGGGGCAATGAGCAGTTCTTC	CASSRGDRGNEQFF
.	TRBV28	TRBJ1-4	.	TGTGCCAGCAGTTTAGGGCTCGTCTTCGTACGTGAGGGGGAGTCTAATGAAAAACTGTTTTTT	CASSLGLVFVREGESNEKLFF
.	TRBV7-9	TRBJ2-7	TRBD2	TGTGCCAGCGCGGGAGGACGGAGCTCCTACGAGCAGTACTTC	CASAGGRSSYEQYF
.	TRBV28	TRBJ1-5	.	TGTGCCAGCAGTTCCCAGGGGAGATTAGGTCAGCCCCAGCATTTT	CASSSQGRLGQPQHF
once	TRBV5-1	TRBJ2-7	.	TGCGCCAGCAGCCCCTCGGGGTCCTACGAGCAGTACTTC	CASSPSGSYEQYF
.	TRBV11-3	TRBJ1-1	.	TGTGCCAGCAGCTCGACAGGTTCTACTGAAGCTTTCTTT	CASSSTGSTEAFF
once	TRBV18	TRBJ2-3	.	TGTGCCAGCTCACCCATTACTGATAGAGGAGATACGCAGTATTTT	CASSPITDRGDTQYF
.	TRBV3-1/TRBV3-2	TRBJ1-1	.	TGTGCCAGCAGCCAAATGAGGTCAGTCAGACGCACTGAAGCTTTCTTT	CASSQMRSVRRTEAFF
.	TRBV11-2	TRBJ2-7	TRBD2	TGTGCCAGCAGCTTAGGTCCGGGGGGGACCTACGAGCAGTACTTC	CASSLGPGGTYEQYF
.	TRBV9	TRBJ1-6	.	TGTGCCAGCAGCGTAGTTGGCGGTTTCTATAATTCACCCCTCCACTTT	CASSVVGGFYNSPLHF
.	TRBV7-2	TRBJ1-2	TRBD1	TGTGCCAGCAGCCCAAGGGACAGGGCTGGCTACACCTTC	CASSPRDRAGYTF
.	TRBV10-3	TRBJ1-2	.	TGTGCCATCAGTGAGTCGACTGGCACAGGCTACACCTTC	CAISESTGTGYTF
.	TRBV7-9	TRBJ2-7	TRBD2	TGTGCCAGCAGCTCCGAGGAGGGGCGGGAGGTGAACGAGCAGTACTTC	CASSSEEGREVNEQYF
.	TRBV5-1	TRBJ2-3	TRBD2	TGCGCCAGCAGCGCCGGGACTAGGGCAGATACGCAGTATTTT	CASSAGTRADTQYF
.	TRBV6-4	TRBJ2-2	TRBD1	TGTGCCAGCAGGCCGGGACAGGGATACACCGGGGAGCTGTTTTTT	CASRPGQGYTGELFF
.	TRBV5-1	TRBJ1-2	TRBD1	TGCGCCAGCAGCTTGGAAGGGACAGTCTTGGCCAACTATGGCTACACCTTC	CASSLEGTVLANYGYTF
.	TRBV5-1	TRBJ2-1	.	TGCGCCAGCAGCTCACAGGGCCAAAACTACAATGAGCAGTTCTTC	CASSSQGQNYNEQFF
.	TRBV14	TRBJ2-5	.	TGTGCCAGCAGCCAAGCCCATCCGACCCAGTACTTC	CASSQAHPTQYF
.	TRBV5-6	TRBJ1-4	TRBD1	TGTGCCAGCAGCGCGAGGACAGGGGCTAGTTCTGAAAAACTGTTTTTT	CASSARTGASSEKLFF
.	TRBV5-8	TRBJ1-5	TRBD1	TGTGCCAGCAGCGCGGGGACAGGGGTATCATGGGGCAATCAGCCCCAGCATTTT	CASSAGTGVSWGNQPQHF
.	TRBV24-1	TRBJ2-6	.	TGTGCCACCAGTGGGAGAGGGAGCTCTGGGGCCAACGTCCTGACTTTC	CATSGRGSSGANVLTF
.	TRBV5-1	TRBJ2-3	.	TGCGCCAGCAGCTTGGGAGCGGCTAGCACAGATACGCAGTATTTT	CASSLGAASTDTQYF
once	TRBV30	TRBJ1-6	.	TGTGCCTGGAGTGGCATGAGTTCACCCCTCCACTTT	CAWSGMSSPLHF
.	TRBV18	TRBJ2-2	.	TGTGCCAGCTCACCACCGAATAAACTCCGGGGCACCGGGGAGCTGTTTTTT	CASSPPNKLRGTGELFF